Listed below are T cell receptor beta chains from one sample, sequenced in a study of blood T cell repertoires in COVID-19. The method was immunoSEQ multiplex PCR; TCRdb's version includes in-frame clones alone and lacks a portion of them. The repertoire includes approximately 250,000 clones, roughly 90% of them detected once, and around 1.8% sits in the top ten. The sample taken for sequencing was peripheral blood. These receptors were taken from a man aged 30 to 45 with active or convalescent COVID-19. Each CDR3 is given with its conserved first and last residue. D genes are given only for firm matches. Size tells how often a clone was seen (once, few, many) or the class of an expanded clone, and some rows leave it out.

V	size	J	D	CDR3	DNA
TRBV5-4	.	TRBJ1-2	TRBD1	CASSSNRGRDGYTF	TGTGCCAGCAGCTCCAACAGGGGGAGGGATGGCTACACCTTC
TRBV5-6	.	TRBJ1-1	.	CASSFSQYPEAFF	TGTGCCAGCAGCTTTTCCCAGTACCCTGAAGCTTTCTTT
TRBV19	.	TRBJ2-1	.	CASTDPGWNEQFF	TGTGCCAGTACGGATCCGGGATGGAATGAGCAGTTCTTC
TRBV29-1	few	TRBJ2-1	TRBD2	CSVGVGLAGYNEQFF	TGCAGCGTTGGTGTCGGGCTAGCGGGGTACAATGAGCAGTTCTTC
TRBV15	.	TRBJ1-4	.	CATSIGGEDEKLFF	TGTGCCACCAGCATAGGGGGTGAAGATGAAAAACTGTTTTTT
TRBV5-4	.	TRBJ1-3	TRBD1	CASSRGGQGALAGNTIYF	TGTGCCAGCAGCCGGGGTGGGCAGGGGGCTTTAGCCGGAAACACCATATATTTT
TRBV7-3	.	TRBJ2-1	.	CASSLRPGGPYNEQFF	TGTGCCAGCAGCTTAAGGCCGGGGGGCCCCTACAATGAGCAGTTCTTC
TRBV5-4	.	TRBJ2-1	.	CASSGAAREQFF	TGTGCCAGCAGCGGGGCGGCTAGGGAGCAGTTCTTC
TRBV19	.	TRBJ1-5	TRBD1	CASTPGTVANQPQHF	TGTGCCAGTACCCCCGGGACAGTAGCCAATCAGCCCCAGCATTTT
TRBV15	.	TRBJ2-3	TRBD2	CATSRGLAGTQGTDTQYF	TGTGCCACCAGCAGAGGGCTAGCGGGGACCCAGGGCACAGATACGCAGTATTTT
TRBV19	.	TRBJ2-7	TRBD1	CASRPGQGAYEQYF	TGTGCCAGTAGGCCGGGACAGGGGGCCTACGAGCAGTACTTC
TRBV5-1	.	TRBJ2-5	TRBD2	CASGRLAGGQETQYF	TGCGCCAGCGGTCGACTAGCGGGGGGTCAAGAGACCCAGTACTTC
TRBV9	.	TRBJ1-2	.	CASSVSPGSNYGYTF	TGTGCCAGCAGCGTATCCCCAGGGTCCAACTATGGCTACACCTTC
TRBV5-5	.	TRBJ2-7	.	CASSFRAGLSYEQYF	TGTGCCAGCAGCTTCAGGGCAGGGTTGTCCTACGAGCAGTACTTC
TRBV18	.	TRBJ2-7	.	CASSPRETTTYEQYF	TGTGCCAGCTCACCGAGAGAAACTACTACCTACGAGCAGTACTTC
TRBV28	.	TRBJ2-3	TRBD2	CASSPVAGGITDTQYF	TGTGCCAGCAGTCCTGTAGCGGGGGGGATCACAGATACGCAGTATTTT
TRBV18	once	TRBJ2-1	TRBD2	CASSPGGASGSSYNEQFF	TGTGCCAGCTCACCGGGCGGGGCTAGCGGGAGCTCCTACAATGAGCAGTTCTTC
TRBV2	.	TRBJ1-2	TRBD1	CASSESGQPNYGYTF	TGTGCCAGCAGTGAATCGGGACAGCCGAACTATGGCTACACCTTC
TRBV7-9	.	TRBJ2-3	.	CASRGSGDTQYF	TGTGCCAGCAGGGGCAGCGGAGATACGCAGTATTTT
TRBV18	.	TRBJ1-1	.	CASSRRVVVYVGMNTEAFF	TGTGCCAGCTCACGCCGGGTTGTAGTCTACGTCGGGATGAACACTGAAGCTTTCTTT
TRBV21-1	.	TRBJ2-7	.	CASSLRDRSYEQYF	TGTGCCAGCAGCCTCCGGGACAGATCCTACGAGCAGTACTTC
TRBV7-3	.	TRBJ2-3	.	CASSLGVAQGDTQYF	TGTGCCAGCAGCTTAGGGGTTGCCCAGGGAGATACGCAGTATTTT
TRBV19	.	TRBJ1-6	TRBD1	CASSLRQGDSPLHF	TGTGCCAGTAGTCTCCGACAGGGGGATTCACCCCTCCACTTT
TRBV10-3	.	TRBJ2-3	TRBD2	CAISESLGTSGLSDTQYF	TGTGCCATCAGTGAGTCGTTGGGGACTAGCGGGTTATCAGATACGCAGTATTTT
TRBV5-1	.	TRBJ2-1	TRBD2	CASSRQVQRGGSEQFF	TGCGCCAGCTCCAGACAGGTCCAGCGGGGGGGCTCTGAGCAGTTCTTC
TRBV4-1	.	TRBJ1-3	.	CASSQSSGFGNTIYF	TGCGCCAGCAGCCAGTCTTCGGGGTTCGGGAACACCATATATTTT
TRBV20-1	few	TRBJ1-1	TRBD1	CSAGTVQGAFF	TGCAGTGCCGGGACAGTCCAGGGCGCTTTCTTT
TRBV28	.	TRBJ1-2	.	CASSDTGPTGGYTF	TGTGCCAGCAGTGATACCGGTCCGACGGGGGGCTACACCTTC
TRBV5-1	.	TRBJ2-5	.	CASSLGGQETQYF	TGCGCCAGCAGCTTAGGCGGCCAAGAGACCCAGTACTTC
TRBV6-2/TRBV6-3	.	TRBJ1-2	.	CASSYETNYGYTF	TGTGCCAGCAGTTATGAGACTAACTATGGCTACACCTTC
TRBV4-3	.	TRBJ2-3	TRBD2	CASSQESGGVGTDTQYF	TGCGCCAGCAGCCAAGAGTCGGGAGGGGTCGGGACAGATACGCAGTATTTT
TRBV2	.	TRBJ2-1	TRBD1	CASSLQGISGQFF	TGTGCCAGTTCATTACAGGGGATCTCAGGGCAGTTCTTC
TRBV18	.	TRBJ2-3	.	CVSSPLLSGAPSSRNTQYF	TGTGTCAGCTCACCACTGTTATCAGGGGCCCCAAGCTCTCGAAATACGCAGTATTTT
TRBV5-4	.	TRBJ1-2	TRBD1	CASLGQGNGYTF	TGTGCCAGCCTGGGACAGGGGAATGGCTACACCTTC
TRBV27	.	TRBJ2-7	.	CASSPLGEYEQYF	TGTGCCAGCAGTCCCCTCGGGGAGTACGAGCAGTACTTC
TRBV27	.	TRBJ2-4	TRBD1	CASKGQGSGKNIQYF	TGTGCCAGCAAAGGACAGGGGTCTGGCAAAAACATTCAGTACTTC